This T cell receptor (beta chain) stems from a study of T cell changes during pregnancy in multiple sclerosis. Measured with immunoSEQ multiplex PCR; TCRdb has only the in-frame clones, and not every one. The sample carries 30,000 to 40,000 clones, approximately 89% recorded once. The sequence was collected from a female donor with multiple sclerosis, enrolled in a pregnancy study. The sample consisted of CD8+ T cells from peripheral blood mononuclear cells, taken in the first trimester of pregnancy.

The CDR3 region is CASHMGQLRFNYGYTF. Written as DNA, the CDR3 is TGTGCCAGTCATATGGGACAGTTAAGGTTTAACTATGGCTACACCTTC. The V gene is TRBV19, the J gene TRBJ1-2, with 7 bases that match TRBD1. After removal of 8 bases from V and 1 base from J, the junction contained 13 bases not matched to a gene. This CDR3 is built from 16 residues. Germline values: CDR1 LNHDA, CDR2 SQIVND (reference sequence).